This T cell receptor beta chain stems from a study of blood T cells in healthy people across ages. Alongside a J-beta primer mix, a sample-barcoded 5' primer served in a second PCR lasting roughly 6 to 12 cycles. Each cDNA was tagged by a template-switch adaptor containing 12 random nucleotides. TCRdb analysed the 5' RACE reads with MiXCR anew, one entry per CDR3 protein. The sample records 270,000 or so distinct CDR3 sequences, roughly a quarter being singletons. This CDR3 spans 13 amino acids. Germline V lookup: CDR1 ENHRY, CDR2 SYGVKD. A note on this clonotype: Its matching antigen is unknown.

General study points: Age advanced and TCR beta diversity per million T cells fell, roughly linearly. Long-lived and aged donors differed, with more naive CD4+ cells and higher diversity in the long-lived. Unsorted PBMC input precluded a conclusive naive versus antigen-experienced comparison.

Sequencing was carried out using blood. The source of this sequence is a woman between 65 and 79 years old in good health. The chain recombines TRBV10-3 with TRBJ2-5; D gene unclear. The J call may be in error: the DNA end matches TRBJ2-1 better. As DNA, the CDR3 is TGTGCCATCAGTGAGTGGTCCGGCGATGAGCAGTTCTTC. Its translation is CAISEWSGDEQFF.